The present TCR beta chain was sequenced within a study of identical twins. Notes on this clonotype: Its antigen is unidentified.

Regarding the study as a whole: Alpha sequences out of frame and shared by twins had excess low generation probability. Insertion counts were lower in abundant cord blood beta clonotypes, a trend that memory repertoires did not show.

Unique molecular identifiers were in the cDNA, with template-switch universal primer binding. One entry per CDR3 protein, called by TCRdb with MiXCR from the 5' RACE reads. Of 400,000 to 550,000 distinct CDR3 sequences detected, approximately 15% appear once; the ten largest clones hold more than 0.8%. Per the germline V gene, CDR1 is LNHDA and CDR2 is SQIVND (reference sequence). The CDR3 runs 15 residues. V was trimmed by 3 bases and J by 4 bases, leaving 12 bases between them. These data also formed part of another study, on yellow fever vaccine responses in identical twins.

The chain recombines TRBV19 with TRBJ2-2; no firm D call. The specimen was CD4+ T cells sorted from blood. The clonotype comes from a woman younger than 30 in good health. CDR3 DNA: TGTGCCAGTAGTATGACCTCGCTCGGCACCGGGGAGCTGTTTTTT. Protein: CASSMTSLGTGELFF. Full variable domain (missing parts from reference TRBV19 and TRBJ2-2): DGGITQSPKYLFRKEGQNVTLSCEQNLNHDAMYWYRQDPGQGLRLIYYSQIVNDFQKGDIAEGYSVSREKKESFPLTVTSAQKNPTAFYLCASSMTSLGTGELFFGEGSRLTVL.